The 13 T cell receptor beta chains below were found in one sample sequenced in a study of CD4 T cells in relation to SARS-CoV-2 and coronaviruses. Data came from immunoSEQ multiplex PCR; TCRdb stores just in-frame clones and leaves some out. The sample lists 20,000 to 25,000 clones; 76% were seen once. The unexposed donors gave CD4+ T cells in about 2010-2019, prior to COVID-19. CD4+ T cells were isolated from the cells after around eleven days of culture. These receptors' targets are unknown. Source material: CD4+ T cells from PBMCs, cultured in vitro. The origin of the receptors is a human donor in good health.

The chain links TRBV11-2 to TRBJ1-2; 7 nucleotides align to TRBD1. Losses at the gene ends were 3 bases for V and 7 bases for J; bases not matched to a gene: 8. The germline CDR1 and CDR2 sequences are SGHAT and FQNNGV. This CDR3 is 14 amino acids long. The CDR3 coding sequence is TGTGCCAGCAGCTTTGGGCAGGGGGAGGTTGGCTACACCTTC. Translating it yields CASSFGQGEVGYTF.

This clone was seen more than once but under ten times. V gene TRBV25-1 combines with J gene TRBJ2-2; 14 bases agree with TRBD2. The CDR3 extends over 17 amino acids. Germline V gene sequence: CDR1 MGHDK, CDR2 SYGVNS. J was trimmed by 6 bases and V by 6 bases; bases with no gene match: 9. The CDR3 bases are TGTGCCAGCAGAAGGACTAGCGGGAGGCAGGGCGCCGGGGAGCTGTTTTTT. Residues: CASRRTSGRQGAGELFF.

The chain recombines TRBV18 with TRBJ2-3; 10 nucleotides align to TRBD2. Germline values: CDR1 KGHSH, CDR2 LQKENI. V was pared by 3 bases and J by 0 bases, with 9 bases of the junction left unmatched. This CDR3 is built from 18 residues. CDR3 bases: TGTGCCAGCTCACCGAGGCTAGCGGGAGTCCCTAGCACAGATACGCAGTATTTT. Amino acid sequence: CASSPRLAGVPSTDTQYF.

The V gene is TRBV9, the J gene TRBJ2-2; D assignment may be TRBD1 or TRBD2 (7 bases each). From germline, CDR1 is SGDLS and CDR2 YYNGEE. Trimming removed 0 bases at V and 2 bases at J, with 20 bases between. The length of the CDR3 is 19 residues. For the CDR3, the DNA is TGTGCCAGCAGCGTAGCTGGTCCGGCAGGGGGGGGAAACACCGGGGAGCTGTTTTTT. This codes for CASSVAGPAGGGNTGELFF.

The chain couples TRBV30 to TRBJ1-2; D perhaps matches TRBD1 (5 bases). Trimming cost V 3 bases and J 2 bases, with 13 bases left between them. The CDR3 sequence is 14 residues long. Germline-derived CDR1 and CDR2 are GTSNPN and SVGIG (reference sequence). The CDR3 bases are TGTGCCTGGAGAGGGACTTACTTCAACTATGGCTACACCTTC. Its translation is CAWRGTYFNYGYTF.

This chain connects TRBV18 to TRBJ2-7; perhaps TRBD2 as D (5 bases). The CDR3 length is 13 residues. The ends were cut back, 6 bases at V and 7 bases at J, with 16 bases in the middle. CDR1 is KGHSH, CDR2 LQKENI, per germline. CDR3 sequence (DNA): TGTGCCAGCTCCCGGACTCCGGCGGTGGAGCAGTACTTC. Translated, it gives CASSRTPAVEQYF.

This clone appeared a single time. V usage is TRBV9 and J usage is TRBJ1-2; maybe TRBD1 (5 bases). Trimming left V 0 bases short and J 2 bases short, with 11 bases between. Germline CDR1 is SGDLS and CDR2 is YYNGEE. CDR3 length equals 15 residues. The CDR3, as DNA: TGTGCCAGCAGCGTAGTGGACACTTTCAACTATGGCTACACCTTC. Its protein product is CASSVVDTFNYGYTF.

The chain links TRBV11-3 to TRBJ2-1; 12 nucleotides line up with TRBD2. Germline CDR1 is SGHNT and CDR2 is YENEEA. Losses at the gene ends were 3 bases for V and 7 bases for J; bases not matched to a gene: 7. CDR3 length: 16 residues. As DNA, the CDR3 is TGTGCCAGCAGCTTTACACTAGCGGGAGGTCGTAATGAGCAGTTCTTC. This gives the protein CASSFTLAGGRNEQFF.

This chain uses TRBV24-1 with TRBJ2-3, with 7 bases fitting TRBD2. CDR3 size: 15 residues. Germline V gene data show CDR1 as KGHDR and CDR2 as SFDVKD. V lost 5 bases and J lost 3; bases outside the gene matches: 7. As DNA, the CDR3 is TGTGCCACCAGTGCGGGCGGGAGATTGACAGATACGCAGTATTTT. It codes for CATSAGGRLTDTQYF.

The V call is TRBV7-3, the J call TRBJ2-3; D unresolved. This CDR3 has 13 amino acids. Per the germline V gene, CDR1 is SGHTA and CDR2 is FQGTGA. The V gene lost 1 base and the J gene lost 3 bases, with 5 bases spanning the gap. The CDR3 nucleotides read TGTGCCAGCAGCTTAAAGGGTACAGATACGCAGTATTTT. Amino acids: CASSLKGTDTQYF.

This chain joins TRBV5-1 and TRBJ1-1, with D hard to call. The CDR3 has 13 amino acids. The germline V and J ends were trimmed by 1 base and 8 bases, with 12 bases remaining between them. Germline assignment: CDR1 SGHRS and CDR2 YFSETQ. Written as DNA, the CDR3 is TGCGCCAGCAGCTTGAATGTGGGCTCCGAAGCTTTCTTT. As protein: CASSLNVGSEAFF. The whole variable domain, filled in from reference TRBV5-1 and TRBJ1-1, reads KAGVTQTPRYLIKTRGQQVTLSCSPISGHRSVSWYQQTPGQGLQFLFEYFSETQRNKGNFPGRFSGRQFSNSRSEMNVSTLELGDSALYLCASSLNVGSEAFFGQGTRLTVV.

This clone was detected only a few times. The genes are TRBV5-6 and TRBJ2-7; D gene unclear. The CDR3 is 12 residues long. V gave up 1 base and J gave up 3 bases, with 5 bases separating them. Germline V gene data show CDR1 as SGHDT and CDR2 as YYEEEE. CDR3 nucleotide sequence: TGTGCCAGCAGCTTGTTGGGCTACGAGCAGTACTTC. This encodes CASSLLGYEQYF. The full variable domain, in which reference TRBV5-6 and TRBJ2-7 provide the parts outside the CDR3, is DAGVTQSPTHLIKTRGQQVTLRCSPKSGHDTVSWYQQALGQGPQFIFQYYEEEERQRGNFPDRFSGHQFPNYSSELNVNALLLGDSALYLCASSLLGYEQYFGPGTRLTVT.

In nucleotides, the CDR3 is TGTGCCAGCAGCCAAGAGTCGGGCACTGAAAAACTGTTTTTT. Its translation: CASSQESGTEKLFF. The chain joins TRBV3-1 (or the pseudogene TRBV3-2) to TRBJ1-4; D gene ambiguous. The CDR3 is 14 residues long. The V gene's germline CDR1 is LGHDT and CDR2 YNNKEL (reference sequence). V was cut by 0 bases and J by 7 bases, with 9 bases left in between.